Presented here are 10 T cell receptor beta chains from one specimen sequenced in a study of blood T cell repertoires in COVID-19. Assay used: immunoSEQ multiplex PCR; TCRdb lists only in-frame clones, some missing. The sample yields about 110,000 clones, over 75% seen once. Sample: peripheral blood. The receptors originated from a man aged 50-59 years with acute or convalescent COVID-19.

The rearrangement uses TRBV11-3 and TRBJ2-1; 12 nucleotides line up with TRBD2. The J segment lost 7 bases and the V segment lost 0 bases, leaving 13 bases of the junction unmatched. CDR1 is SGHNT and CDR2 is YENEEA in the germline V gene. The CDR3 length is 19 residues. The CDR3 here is CASSLDRASGRASRNEQFF. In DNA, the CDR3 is TGTGCCAGCAGCTTAGATAGGGCTAGCGGGAGGGCCAGTAGAAATGAGCAGTTCTTC.

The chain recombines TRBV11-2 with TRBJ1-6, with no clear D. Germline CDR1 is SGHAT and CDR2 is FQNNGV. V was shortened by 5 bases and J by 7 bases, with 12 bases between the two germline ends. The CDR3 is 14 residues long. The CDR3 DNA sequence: TGTGCCAGCAGCGGCAGGAACCTCAATTCACCCCTCCACTTT. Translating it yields CASSGRNLNSPLHF. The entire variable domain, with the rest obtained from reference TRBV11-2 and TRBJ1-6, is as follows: EAGVAQSPRYKIIEKRQSVAFWCNPISGHATLYWYQQILGQGPKLLIQFQNNGVVDDSQLPKDRFSAERLKGVDSTLKIQPAKLEDSAVYLCASSGRNLNSPLHFGNGTRLTVT.

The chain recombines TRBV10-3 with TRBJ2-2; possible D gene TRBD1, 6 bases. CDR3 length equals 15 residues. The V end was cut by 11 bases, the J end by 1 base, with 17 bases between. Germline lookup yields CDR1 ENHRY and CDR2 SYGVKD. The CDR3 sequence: CASQTGTRNTGELFF. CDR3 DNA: TGTGCCTCGCAAACCGGGACAAGGAACACCGGGGAGCTGTTTTTT.

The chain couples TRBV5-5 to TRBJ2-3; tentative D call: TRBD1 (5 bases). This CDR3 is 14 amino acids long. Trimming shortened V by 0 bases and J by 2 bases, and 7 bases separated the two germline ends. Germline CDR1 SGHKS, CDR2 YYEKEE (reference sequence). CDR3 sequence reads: CASSLEGNTDTQYF. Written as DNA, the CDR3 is TGTGCCAGCAGCTTGGAGGGGAACACAGATACGCAGTATTTT.

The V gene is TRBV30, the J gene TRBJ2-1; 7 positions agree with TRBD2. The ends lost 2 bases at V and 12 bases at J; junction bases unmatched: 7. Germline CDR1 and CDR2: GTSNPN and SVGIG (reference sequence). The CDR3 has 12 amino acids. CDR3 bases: TGTGCCTGGAGTACCGGACTAGTTAGGCAGTTCTTC. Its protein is CAWSTGLVRQFF.

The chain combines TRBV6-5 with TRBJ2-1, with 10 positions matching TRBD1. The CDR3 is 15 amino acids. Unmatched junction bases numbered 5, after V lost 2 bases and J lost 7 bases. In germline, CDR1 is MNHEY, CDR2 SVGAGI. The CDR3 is CASSYDGQGGNEQFF. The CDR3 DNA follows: TGTGCCAGCAGTTACGACGGACAGGGGGGGAATGAGCAGTTCTTC.

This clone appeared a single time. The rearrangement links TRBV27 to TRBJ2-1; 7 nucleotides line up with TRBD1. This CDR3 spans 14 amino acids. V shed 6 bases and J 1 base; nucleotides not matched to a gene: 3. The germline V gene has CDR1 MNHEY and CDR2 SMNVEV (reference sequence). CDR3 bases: TGTGCCAGCAGGGGCAGGGGGTCCTACAATGAGCAGTTCTTC. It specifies CASRGRGSYNEQFF.

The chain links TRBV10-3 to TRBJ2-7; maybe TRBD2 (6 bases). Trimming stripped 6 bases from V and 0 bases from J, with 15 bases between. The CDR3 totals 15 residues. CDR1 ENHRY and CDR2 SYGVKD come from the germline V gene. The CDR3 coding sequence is TGTGCCATCAGGACGGACCCCGGGAGCTCCTACGAGCAGTACTTC. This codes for CAIRTDPGSSYEQYF.

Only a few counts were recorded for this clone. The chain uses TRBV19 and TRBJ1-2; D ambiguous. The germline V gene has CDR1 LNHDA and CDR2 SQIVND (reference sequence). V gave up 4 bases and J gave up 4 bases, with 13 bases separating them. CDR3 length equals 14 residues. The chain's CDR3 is CASSTLRQPYGYTF. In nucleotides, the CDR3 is TGTGCCAGTAGTACCCTGCGGCAGCCCTATGGCTACACCTTC.

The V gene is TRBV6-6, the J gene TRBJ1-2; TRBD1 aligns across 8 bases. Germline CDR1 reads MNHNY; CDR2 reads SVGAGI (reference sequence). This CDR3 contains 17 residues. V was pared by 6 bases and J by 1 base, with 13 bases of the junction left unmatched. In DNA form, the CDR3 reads TGTGCCAGCAGACGACAGGGGACACCCTCGAATAACTATGGCTACACCTTC. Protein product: CASRRQGTPSNNYGYTF.